This T cell receptor beta chain derives from a study of blood T cell repertoires in COVID-19. Study-level information: From the United States, Italy and Spain came samples of acute and convalescent COVID-19. PBMCs, B-cell-depleted T cells, or T cells were the source of the cDNA or gDNA that made up the material.

Germline V gives CDR1 SGHTA, CDR2 FQGNSA. The CDR3 sequence is 17 residues long. V lost 1 base to trimming and J lost 13 bases; unmatched junction nucleotides: 15. Per the authors' pipeline: Amplification of reference gene primers was used by the study to estimate nucleated cell counts. The assay was immunoSEQ multiplex PCR, and TCRdb's table has in-frame clones only and misses some. The V and J calls and clone size were taken over from that table, and D and trimming were inferred from the DNA. The sample lists some 210,000 clones; roughly four fifths were seen once. The source of this sequence is a woman between 45 and 65 years old with active or convalescent COVID-19. The rearrangement joins TRBV7-2 to TRBJ2-1; 11 bases agree with TRBD2. The sequenced material came from peripheral blood. The CDR3 sequence: CASSLVSSGGSVAEQFF. The CDR3 coding sequence is TGTGCCAGCAGCTTAGTCTCTAGCGGGGGGTCCGTAGCTGAACAGTTCTTC. The full variable domain, rest sourced from reference TRBV7-2 and TRBJ2-1, is GAGVSQSPSNKVTEKGKDVELRCDPISGHTALYWYRQSLGQGLEFLIYFQGNSAPDKSGLPSDRFSAERTGGSVSTLTIQRTQQEDSAVYLCASSLVSSGGSVAEQFFGPGTRLTVL.